This is a list of T cell receptor beta chains from one sample in a study of control samples from healthy donors and cancer patients. Profiling relied on immunoSEQ multiplex PCR, and the TCRdb table lists in-frame clones only, not all of them. The table records 110,000 to 150,000 clones, about nine tenths of them present only once. Sequenced input: blood. The receptor source for this set is a man between 25 and 39 years old in good health. The conserved cysteine and the conserved F or W are not part of the CDR3 here. Fields, in order: V gene, J gene, CDR3 protein.

v_gene: TRBV9
j_gene: TRBJ2-1
CDR3aa: ASSVEVAGTSGEQF

v_gene: TRBV9
j_gene: TRBJ2-7
CDR3aa: ASSPQPGSSYEQY

v_gene: TRBV4-2
j_gene: TRBJ1-4
CDR3aa: ASSQGNPGQGEKLF

v_gene: TRBV19
j_gene: TRBJ1-3
CDR3aa: ASSMGPGGLNTIY

v_gene: TRBV19
j_gene: TRBJ2-1
CDR3aa: ASRLGGNEQF

v_gene: TRBV7-2
j_gene: TRBJ2-7
CDR3aa: ASSASGGSYEQY

v_gene: TRBV6-5
j_gene: TRBJ1-3
CDR3aa: ASSVPGTFGNTIY

v_gene: TRBV27
j_gene: TRBJ1-4
CDR3aa: ASSLVSMGANEKLF

v_gene: TRBV27
j_gene: TRBJ2-3
CDR3aa: ASHTPGLAGITDTQY

v_gene: TRBV19
j_gene: TRBJ2-7
CDR3aa: ASSIGHYRGMTYEQY

v_gene: TRBV6-2/TRBV6-3
j_gene: TRBJ2-2
CDR3aa: ASSYSTSGNTGELF

v_gene: TRBV18
j_gene: TRBJ1-1
CDR3aa: ASSPKVNTEAF

v_gene: TRBV11-2
j_gene: TRBJ2-7
CDR3aa: ASSPVYSGGAYEQY

v_gene: TRBV6-5
j_gene: TRBJ1-2
CDR3aa: AVGTTGRYGYT

v_gene: TRBV12-3/TRBV12-4
j_gene: TRBJ1-1
CDR3aa: ASSRQSTEAF

v_gene: TRBV12-3/TRBV12-4
j_gene: TRBJ1-3
CDR3aa: ASRRYSGNTIY

v_gene: TRBV7-9
j_gene: TRBJ2-1
CDR3aa: ASSQGADEQF

v_gene: TRBV2
j_gene: TRBJ1-2
CDR3aa: ASSGGGTGYGYT

v_gene: TRBV3-1/TRBV3-2
j_gene: TRBJ1-5
CDR3aa: ASSRRQGWGQPQH

v_gene: TRBV6-1
j_gene: TRBJ2-1
CDR3aa: ASNDPGAGDKDEQF

v_gene: TRBV6-1
j_gene: TRBJ2-7
CDR3aa: ASSEVGGFYEQY

v_gene: TRBV5-1
j_gene: TRBJ2-3
CDR3aa: ASSLTNGLAVTDTQY

v_gene: TRBV7-2
j_gene: TRBJ2-7
CDR3aa: ASSFWGGASYEQY

v_gene: TRBV3-1/TRBV3-2
j_gene: TRBJ2-6
CDR3aa: ASSHPGLPGANVLT

v_gene: TRBV9
j_gene: TRBJ1-6
CDR3aa: ASSVGNRGNSPLH

v_gene: TRBV20-1
j_gene: TRBJ1-3
CDR3aa: SATSGNTIY

v_gene: TRBV24-1
j_gene: TRBJ2-7
CDR3aa: ATSDGGDAYEQY

v_gene: TRBV7-9
j_gene: TRBJ1-1
CDR3aa: ASSLLASRNTEAF

v_gene: TRBV7-3
j_gene: TRBJ2-6
CDR3aa: ASSLGGGPGANVLT

v_gene: TRBV10-3
j_gene: TRBJ1-1
CDR3aa: AIRDWTDEAF

v_gene: TRBV29-1
j_gene: TRBJ2-7
CDR3aa: SGGVGRATYEQY

v_gene: TRBV19
j_gene: TRBJ2-5
CDR3aa: ASSNSRDTLRQETQY

v_gene: TRBV5-5
j_gene: TRBJ1-5
CDR3aa: ASSLGFGLQPQH

v_gene: TRBV6-2/TRBV6-3
j_gene: TRBJ2-7
CDR3aa: ASSYRDRGEQY

v_gene: TRBV2
j_gene: TRBJ2-1
CDR3aa: ASKRDRSYNEQF

v_gene: TRBV11-3
j_gene: TRBJ2-3
CDR3aa: ASSLGLAGASYRDTQY